This T cell receptor beta chain originates from a study of T-cell reconstitution after alpha-beta-depleted transplantation in children. Unique molecular identifiers featured in how the TCRbeta library was prepared. TCRdb reanalysed the PCR reads using MiXCR and keeps one entry per CDR3 protein. The sample gives almost 400,000 distinct CDR3 sequences, approximately 20% of which show up once; over 3.5% is in the top ten. The V segment lost 7 bases and the J segment 0 bases; nucleotides outside the gene matches: 7. Germline V CDR1 and CDR2: MNHNS, SASEGT. CDR3 length: 16 residues. This clonotype was observed a handful of times.

The sequences come from PBMCs from the stem cell graft donor, collected from the stem cell graft. The TCR was taken from a human donor who donated a stem cell graft to a child with acute myeloid leukemia. V and J are TRBV6-1 and TRBJ2-3; TRBD2 matches at 10 bases. CDR3: CASTHSGGYSTDTQYF. The DNA of the CDR3 is TGTGCCAGCACCCATAGCGGGGGGTATAGCACAGATACGCAGTATTTT.